Here is one T cell receptor (beta chain) with its context. Antigen unknown. These data belong to a study of PD-1 blockade in classical Hodgkin lymphoma. Study results and limitations: Relapsed/refractory patients reportedly had lower baseline diversity than newly diagnosed patients.

Time point meaning: newly diagnosed, previously untreated cHL patient sample. Generated by immunoSEQ multiplex PCR, the TCRdb table keeps only in-frame clones and is missing some. The sample contains approximately 45,000 clones, approximately 90% of which appear only once. This CDR3 is built from 14 residues. Trimming cost V 6 bases and J 12 bases, with 21 bases left between them. Per germline, CDR1 SGHDN and CDR2 FVKESK. Material: peripheral blood mononuclear cells (PBMCs). The receptor's source is a human donor with classical Hodgkin lymphoma. The chain combines TRBV14 with TRBJ2-1, with D possibly being TRBD2 (6 bases). DNA for the CDR3: TGTGCCAGCAGTCTGGGACTGGCTGTTTCTAGGCAGTTCTTC. Amino acids: CASSLGLAVSRQFF.